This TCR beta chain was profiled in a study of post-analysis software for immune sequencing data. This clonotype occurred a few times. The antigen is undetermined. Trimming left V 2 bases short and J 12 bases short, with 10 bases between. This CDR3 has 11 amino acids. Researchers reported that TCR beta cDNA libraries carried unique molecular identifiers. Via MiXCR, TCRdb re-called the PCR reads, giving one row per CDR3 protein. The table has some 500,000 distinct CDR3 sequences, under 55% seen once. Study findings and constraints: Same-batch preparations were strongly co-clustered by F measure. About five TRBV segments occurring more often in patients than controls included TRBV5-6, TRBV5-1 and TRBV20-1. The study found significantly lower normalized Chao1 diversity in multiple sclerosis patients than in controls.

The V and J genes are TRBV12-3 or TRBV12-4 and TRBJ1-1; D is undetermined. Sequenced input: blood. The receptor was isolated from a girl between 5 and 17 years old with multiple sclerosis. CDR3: CASSLTERSFF. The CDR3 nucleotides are TGTGCCAGCAGTTTAACCGAAAGGTCTTTCTTT.